The rows below give T cell receptor beta chains drawn from one sample of a study of blood T cell repertoires in COVID-19. Clones were sequenced by immunoSEQ multiplex PCR, and TCRdb holds only the in-frame ones, with some missing. This sample has approximately 250,000 clones; 65% to 90% occur once, and the top ten carry roughly 7.4%. Sequencing was performed on peripheral blood. These receptors all come from a woman between 50 and 59 years old with acute or convalescent COVID-19. The CDR3 runs from the conserved cysteine through the conserved F or W. The order of the fields is CDR3 protein, CDR3 DNA, V gene, clone size, J gene, D gene. The D gene is left open where the match is weak. Size tells how often a clone was seen (once, few, many) or the class of an expanded clone, and some rows leave it out.

CASSSRGPQAFF TGTGCCAGCAGCTCCAGGGGACCTCAAGCTTTCTTT TRBV11-2 - TRBJ1-1 -
CASSLETGGPQETQYF TGCGCCAGCAGCCTAGAGACAGGGGGCCCACAAGAGACCCAGTACTTC TRBV4-1 - TRBJ2-5 TRBD1
CASSLTNRGNTEAFF TGCGCCAGCAGCTTGACGAACAGGGGGAACACTGAAGCTTTCTTT TRBV5-1 - TRBJ1-1 TRBD1
CASSELAGFTDTQYF TGTGCCAGCAGCGAACTAGCGGGCTTCACAGATACGCAGTATTTT TRBV9 - TRBJ2-3 TRBD2
CASSAWLAGNGDTQYF TGTGCCAGCAGTGCCTGGCTAGCGGGGAACGGGGATACGCAGTATTTT TRBV2 - TRBJ2-3 TRBD2
CASRETGTGTGEQYF TGTGCCAGCAGGGAGACCGGGACAGGGACGGGAGAGCAGTACTTC TRBV6-5 once TRBJ2-7 TRBD1
CASSASGQVSYGYTF TGCGCCAGCAGCGCCTCGGGACAGGTGTCCTATGGCTACACCTTC TRBV4-1 - TRBJ1-2 TRBD1
CASSRQGSNTEAFF TGTGCCAGCAGTCGACAGGGGTCGAACACTGAAGCTTTCTTT TRBV6-5 - TRBJ1-1 TRBD1
CASSLGDDRGYGYTF TGTGCCAGCAGCTTAGGCGATGACAGGGGGTATGGCTACACCTTC TRBV7-2 few TRBJ1-2 TRBD1
CATSHLTYEQYF TGTGCCACCAGCCACCTAACCTACGAGCAGTACTTC TRBV15 - TRBJ2-7 -
CAWSAGGQGTDTQYF TGTGCCTGGAGTGCGGGGGGACAGGGCACAGATACGCAGTATTTT TRBV30 once TRBJ2-3 -
CASSLGQGIKQYF TGTGCCAGTAGTCTGGGACAGGGGATCAAGCAGTACTTC TRBV19 - TRBJ2-7 TRBD1
CASSERQGADEQFF TGTGCCAGCAGTGAACGACAGGGGGCCGATGAGCAGTTCTTC TRBV27 many TRBJ2-1 TRBD1
CASSPARPSQETQYF TGCGCCAGCAGCCCCGCGAGGCCATCCCAAGAGACCCAGTACTTC TRBV4-1 - TRBJ2-5 -
CASSLGGLNTEAFF TGTGCCAGCAGCTTAGGCGGGTTAAACACTGAAGCTTTCTTT TRBV7-3 - TRBJ1-1 -
CATSRGGLNNEQFF TGTGCCACCAGCAGAGGGGGACTGAACAATGAGCAGTTCTTC TRBV15 - TRBJ2-1 -
CASSRTSGGKQFF TGTGCCAGCAGTAGGACTAGCGGGGGCAAGCAGTTCTTC TRBV28 - TRBJ2-1 TRBD2
CASSLTTNTEAFF TGTGCCAGCAGTTTAACTACTAACACTGAAGCTTTCTTT TRBV12-3/TRBV12-4 - TRBJ1-1 -
CASSVGGQGGEQYF TGTGCCAGCAGCGTAGGGGGACAAGGTGGAGAGCAGTACTTC TRBV7-9 - TRBJ2-7 -
CASSRTGNTEAFF TGTGCCAGCAGCCGAACAGGGAACACTGAAGCTTTCTTT TRBV5-8 - TRBJ1-1 -
CASSLSGSNEQFF TGTGCCAGCAGCCTTAGCGGGAGCAATGAGCAGTTCTTC TRBV3-1/TRBV3-2 - TRBJ2-1 TRBD2
CASSLGLADQETQYF TGTGCCAGCAGCTTGGGGCTAGCGGATCAAGAGACCCAGTACTTC TRBV5-4 - TRBJ2-5 TRBD2
CASSSRGNTEAFF TGTGCCAGCTCCAGCCGGGGGAACACTGAAGCTTTCTTT TRBV18 - TRBJ1-1 -
CASSFGSTEAFF TGTGCCAGCAGTTTCGGTTCCACTGAAGCTTTCTTT TRBV28 - TRBJ1-1 -
CASSLGGQGGYTF TGTGCCAGCAGCTTAGGGGGGCAGGGTGGCTACACCTTC TRBV7-9 - TRBJ1-2 -
CASSLSAGVGTGELFF TGTGCCAGCAGTTTATCGGCGGGCGTGGGCACCGGGGAGCTGTTTTTT TRBV27 once TRBJ2-2 -
CASGQGGTGELFF TGTGCCAGCGGACAGGGGGGGACCGGGGAGCTGTTTTTT TRBV2 - TRBJ2-2 TRBD1
CASSSGTGGSPLHF TGTGCCAGCAGTTCCGGGACAGGGGGATCACCCCTCCACTTT TRBV6-2/TRBV6-3 once TRBJ1-6 TRBD1
CASSIDTFGSSYNSPLHF TGTGCCAGCAGCATCGACACCTTTGGATCCTCCTATAATTCACCCCTCCACTTT TRBV28 - TRBJ1-6 -
CASSLGSGTGAYEQYF TGTGCCAGCAGCTTGGGCTCCGGGACAGGGGCCTACGAGCAGTACTTC TRBV5-4 - TRBJ2-7 TRBD1
CASSTRTSGGGEQFF TGTGCCAGCAGCACCCGGACTAGCGGGGGGGGCGAGCAGTTCTTC TRBV7-2 - TRBJ2-1 TRBD2
CASRPRTGMVDTQYF TGTGCCAGCAGACCCCGGACAGGGATGGTAGATACGCAGTATTTT TRBV27 - TRBJ2-3 TRBD1
CASSWTGATNTGELFF TGCGCCAGCAGCTGGACAGGGGCCACGAACACCGGGGAGCTGTTTTTT TRBV5-1 - TRBJ2-2 TRBD1
CASSPRTGGTETQYF TGTGCCAGCAGCCCCCGGACAGGGGGGACAGAGACCCAGTACTTC TRBV7-9 - TRBJ2-5 TRBD1
CASWGATGQLTDTQYF TGTGCCAGCTGGGGGGCAACGGGACAGCTCACAGATACGCAGTATTTT TRBV5-4 few TRBJ2-3 -
CASSALAGAPDTQYF TGTGCCAGTAGTGCACTAGCGGGAGCCCCAGATACGCAGTATTTT TRBV19 - TRBJ2-3 TRBD2
CASHPGGALNTEAFF TGTGCCAGCCACCCCGGGGGGGCTCTGAACACTGAAGCTTTCTTT TRBV28 - TRBJ1-1 -
CAWSPGSYQPQHF TGTGCCTGGAGTCCGGGAAGCTATCAGCCCCAGCATTTT TRBV30 - TRBJ1-5 -
CASSYSSRGAENEQFF TGTGCCAGCAGTTACTCTTCCCGAGGCGCAGAAAATGAGCAGTTCTTC TRBV6-5 - TRBJ2-1 -
CASSLSEGDPQHF TGTGCCAGCAGCTTATCGGAGGGAGATCCCCAGCATTTT TRBV6-4 - TRBJ1-5 -
CASSYSPGMRAFF TGTGCCAGCAGTTACTCACCGGGGATGAGAGCTTTCTTT TRBV6-5 - TRBJ1-1 -
CASSSQVDTTDTQYF TGCGCCAGCAGCTCCCAGGTCGACACCACAGATACGCAGTATTTT TRBV5-1 - TRBJ2-3 -
CASSKDWGEYEKLFF TGTGCCAGCAGCAAAGACTGGGGGGAGTATGAAAAACTGTTTTTT TRBV7-2 few TRBJ1-4 -
CASSLAGTSGIWGRDTGELFF TGTGCCAGCAGCCTAGCCGGGACTAGCGGGATCTGGGGGCGTGACACCGGGGAGCTGTTTTTT TRBV4-2 - TRBJ2-2 TRBD2
CASGKAGFSFGQYF TGTGCCAGCGGAAAGGCCGGGTTCTCCTTTGGGCAGTACTTC TRBV27 - TRBJ2-7 -
CSVHGAGGSYNEQFF TGCAGCGTCCACGGAGCGGGAGGCTCCTACAATGAGCAGTTCTTC TRBV29-1 - TRBJ2-1 TRBD2
CASSLVSSYGELFF TGTGCCAGCAGCTTAGTGTCTTCCTACGGGGAGCTGTTTTTT TRBV11-2 - TRBJ2-2 -
CASRGTSGGPDTQYF TGTGCCAGCAGGGGGACTAGCGGGGGGCCGGATACGCAGTATTTT TRBV7-2 - TRBJ2-3 TRBD2
CASREQVSGANVLTF TGTGCCAGCAGGGAACAGGTCTCTGGGGCCAACGTCCTGACTTTC TRBV5-4 - TRBJ2-6 -
CASSVGSGNQPQHF TGTGCCAGCAGCGTAGGATCAGGGAACCAGCCCCAGCATTTT TRBV9 - TRBJ1-5 -
CASSLVERQETFGNGELFF - TRBV5-1 - TRBJ2-2 -
CSGIIGTHQYF TGCAGTGGTATTATCGGGACTCACCAGTATTTT TRBV20-1 - TRBJ2-3 -
CAWSVGTAEDYGYTF TGTGCCTGGAGTGTCGGGACAGCAGAGGACTATGGCTACACCTTC TRBV30 few TRBJ1-2 TRBD1
CASNLEPTNYGYTF TGCGCCAGCAACCTGGAGCCAACTAACTATGGCTACACCTTC TRBV5-1 - TRBJ1-2 -
CASSLTGNTEAFF TGTGCCAGCAGTCTCACGGGGAACACTGAAGCTTTCTTT TRBV19 - TRBJ1-1 -